These 25 T cell receptor beta chains came from one sample sequenced in a study of T cells in tumors after PD-1 blockade. Clones were sequenced by immunoSEQ multiplex PCR, and TCRdb holds only the in-frame ones, with some missing. The data contain around 50,000 clones, about four fifths of them singletons. Sequences were derived from PBMCs, sampled before anti-PD-1 treatment. The receptor set was obtained from a human donor with basal cell carcinoma.

This rearrangement joins TRBV5-4 to TRBJ2-3; 8 bases line up with TRBD1. Germline CDR1 and CDR2: SGHNT and YYREEE (reference sequence). This CDR3 has 16 residues. Trimming removed 0 bases from V and 0 bases from J; junction bases left unmatched: 3. In DNA form, the CDR3 reads TGTGCCAGCAGCTTGGACAGGACAGGGAGCACAGATACGCAGTATTTT. Its translation: CASSLDRTGSTDTQYF.

This clone was seen once. This chain uses TRBV5-1 with TRBJ2-7; maybe TRBD1 (6 bases). The CDR3 totals 14 residues. The V gene lost 4 bases and the J gene lost 5 bases, with 16 bases spanning the gap. CDR1 and CDR2 (germline): SGHRS, YFSETQ. The chain's CDR3 is CASSPGQQVHEQYF. As DNA, the CDR3 is TGCGCCAGCAGCCCGGGACAACAGGTCCACGAGCAGTACTTC.

This clone was seen a few times. The rearrangement links TRBV5-1 to TRBJ1-3; D is unresolved. CDR1 and CDR2 from the germline V gene are SGHRS and YFSETQ. Trimming stripped 0 bases from V and 2 bases from J, with 12 bases between. The length of the CDR3 is 16 residues. The chain's CDR3 is CASSLGPGLTGNTIYF. The DNA of the CDR3 is TGCGCCAGCAGCTTGGGACCTGGGCTGACTGGAAACACCATATATTTT.

The chain recombines TRBV2 with TRBJ1-2, with 7 nucleotides matching TRBD1. Germline V gene sequence: CDR1 SNHLY, CDR2 FYNNEI. J gave up 1 base and V 9 bases, and 8 bases lay outside the gene matches. The CDR3 has 14 amino acids. This CDR3 is CASSLQGLNYGYTF. The CDR3 nucleotides read TGTGCCAGTTCGCTACAGGGGCTTAACTATGGCTACACCTTC.

The chain carries TRBV19 and TRBJ1-5, with D uncertain. CDR1 LNHDA and CDR2 SQIVND come from the germline V gene (reference sequence). V was shortened by 7 bases and J by 0 bases, with 10 bases between the two germline ends. The CDR3 has 14 amino acids. CDR3 bases: TGTGCCAGTACCCGGACGGGTAGCAATCAGCCCCAGCATTTT. Protein sequence: CASTRTGSNQPQHF.

The J gene is TRBJ1-2, the V gene TRBV28; D is unclear. The CDR3 loop spans 12 amino acids. Trimming removed 8 bases at V and 8 bases at J, with 15 bases between. Germline V gene data show CDR1 as MDHEN and CDR2 as SYDVKM. The CDR3 here is CASFGLNGGYTF. The CDR3 DNA reads TGTGCCAGCTTTGGTCTTAATGGGGGCTACACCTTC.

The rearrangement uses TRBV5-1 and TRBJ2-3, with TRBD1 matching over 10 bases. The CDR3 contains 14 residues. Germline loops: CDR1 SGHRS, CDR2 YFSETQ. V lost 4 bases to trimming and J lost 9 bases; unmatched junction nucleotides: 8. The CDR3 DNA is TGCGCCAGCAGCCCCGGACAGGGGGACGGCACGCAGTATTTT. It is translated as CASSPGQGDGTQYF.

This clone appeared a few times. The V and J genes are TRBV12-5 and TRBJ2-1; a weak D match, TRBD2 (7 bases). There are 16 residues in the CDR3. Germline V gives CDR1 LGHNT, CDR2 FRNRAP. The CDR3 nucleotides read TGTGCCTCCAGGCGCGGGGGCCTCAACTCCTACAATGAGCAGTTCTTC. Amino acid sequence: CASRRGGLNSYNEQFF.

This clone was counted a single time. The V gene is TRBV2, the J gene TRBJ2-1; 8 nucleotides align to TRBD1. The germline CDR1 and CDR2 sequences are SNHLY and FYNNEI. The CDR3 totals 16 residues. Losses at the gene ends were 6 bases for V and 8 bases for J; bases not matched to a gene: 15. CDR3 bases: TGTGCCAGCAGAATGCGCACAGGACAGGGTCTCGATGAGCAGTTCTTC. This codes for CASRMRTGQGLDEQFF.

V usage is TRBV5-1 and J usage is TRBJ1-2, with 10 bases that match TRBD1. Looked up from germline, CDR1 is SGHRS and CDR2 is YFSETQ. The CDR3 has 17 residues. The junction had 10 bases not matched to a gene; V was cut back by 3 bases and J by 2 bases. CDR3 loop: CASSSEGTGATNYGYTF. The CDR3 DNA reads as TGCGCCAGCAGCTCGGAAGGGACAGGGGCTACCAACTATGGCTACACCTTC. The full variable domain, its missing parts supplied by reference TRBV5-1 and TRBJ1-2, is KAGVTQTPRYLIKTRGQQVTLSCSPISGHRSVSWYQQTPGQGLQFLFEYFSETQRNKGNFPGRFSGRQFSNSRSEMNVSTLELGDSALYLCASSSEGTGATNYGYTFGSGTRLTVV.

This chain joins TRBV18 and TRBJ2-2; 10 bases agree with TRBD2. Per germline, CDR1 KGHSH and CDR2 LQKENI. The CDR3 covers 17 residues. V was pared by 2 bases and J by 0 bases, with 3 bases of the junction left unmatched. The CDR3 is CASSPASGGANTGELFF. In DNA form, the CDR3 reads TGTGCCAGCTCACCAGCTAGCGGGGGCGCGAACACCGGGGAGCTGTTTTTT.

This clone was counted once. The V and J genes are TRBV5-1 and TRBJ1-1; TRBD1 matches at 8 bases. The CDR3 runs 21 residues. The V and J ends lost 0 bases and 1 base, in that order; junction bases with no gene match: 20. In germline, CDR1 is SGHRS, CDR2 YFSETQ. CDR3: CASSLAGGFIWTGSENTEAFF. The CDR3, as DNA: TGCGCCAGCAGCTTGGCTGGGGGATTCATCTGGACAGGGTCCGAGAACACTGAAGCTTTCTTT.

The chain combines TRBV24-1 with TRBJ2-5; 8 bases fit TRBD2. V trimming: 5 bases; J trimming: 7 bases; junction bases outside the gene matches: 8. The CDR3 consists of 14 residues. The germline CDR1 and CDR2 sequences are KGHDR and SFDVKD. In DNA, the CDR3 is TGTGCCACCAGTGCCGCGGGAGGTCCCGGGACCCAGTACTTC. Translated: CATSAAGGPGTQYF.

The chain couples TRBV7-6 to TRBJ2-1, with D maybe TRBD1 (6 bases). Deletions cut 6 bases from V and 6 bases from J, with 24 bases between. Germline CDR1 reads SGHVS; CDR2 reads FNYEAQ. CDR3 length: 17 amino acids. DNA of the CDR3: TGTGCCAGCAGTTTGAAGACAGGCCCCGAGGGGTTCAATGAGCAGTTCTTC. Translated, it gives CASSLKTGPEGFNEQFF.

The chain combines TRBV5-1 with TRBJ1-4; 8 bases are shared with TRBD1. Germline V gene lookup returns CDR1 SGHRS and CDR2 YFSETQ. The CDR3 runs 15 residues. Trimming took 4 bases from V and 7 from J; bases not matched to a gene: 9. This CDR3 is CASSRLGTGVEKLFF. CDR3 sequence (DNA): TGCGCCAGCAGCCGATTGGGGACAGGAGTTGAAAAACTGTTTTTT. The complete variable domain, with remaining parts taken from reference TRBV5-1 and TRBJ1-4, reads KAGVTQTPRYLIKTRGQQVTLSCSPISGHRSVSWYQQTPGQGLQFLFEYFSETQRNKGNFPGRFSGRQFSNSRSEMNVSTLELGDSALYLCASSRLGTGVEKLFFGSGTQLSVL.

The V and J genes are TRBV7-9 and TRBJ1-2, with TRBD1 as a possible D gene (5 bases). The CDR3 runs 14 residues. The germline gives CDR1 SEHNR, CDR2 FQNEAQ (reference sequence). V was shortened by 4 bases and J by 4 bases, with 13 bases between the two germline ends. The CDR3 sequence: CASSSRGGVYGYTF. CDR3 nucleotide sequence: TGTGCCAGCAGCTCCCGCGGGGGGGTCTATGGCTACACCTTC.

V and J are TRBV5-1 and TRBJ1-3; D not resolved. The V and J ends lost 0 bases and 3 bases respectively, with 7 bases between them. CDR1 and CDR2 from the germline V gene are SGHRS and YFSETQ. The CDR3 runs to 14 residues. The CDR3 nucleotides are TGCGCCAGCAGCTTGGAAGTAGGTGGAAACACCATATATTTT. Its protein is CASSLEVGGNTIYF. The variable domain in full, with the rest retrieved from reference TRBV5-1 and TRBJ1-3, is KAGVTQTPRYLIKTRGQQVTLSCSPISGHRSVSWYQQTPGQGLQFLFEYFSETQRNKGNFPGRFSGRQFSNSRSEMNVSTLELGDSALYLCASSLEVGGNTIYFGEGSWLTVV.

The V gene is TRBV10-1, the J gene TRBJ1-2, with D unclear. CDR1 is WNHNN and CDR2 is SYGVQD in the germline V gene (reference sequence). Trimming pared 3 bases from V and 4 bases from J, leaving 6 bases between. The CDR3 is 12 amino acids. The CDR3 loop is CASSDQSYGYTF. The CDR3 bases are TGCGCCAGCAGTGACCAGTCCTATGGCTACACCTTC.

The chain combines TRBV20-1 with TRBJ2-3; no definite D call. Germline V lookup: CDR1 DFQATT, CDR2 SNEGSKA (reference sequence). This CDR3 contains 13 residues. Trimming shortened V by 3 bases and J by 4 bases, and 11 bases separated the two germline ends. CDR3 bases: TGCAGTGCTAGTCTTCGGACGGCAGATACGCAGTATTTT. Its translation: CSASLRTADTQYF.

The chain joins TRBV6-6 to TRBJ2-3; TRBD2 aligns across 10 bases. V was pared by 2 bases and J by 1 base, with 3 bases of the junction left unmatched. The length of the CDR3 is 16 residues. From germline, CDR1 is MNHNY and CDR2 SVGAGI (reference sequence). CDR3 amino acids: CASSYALAGGTDTQYF. CDR3 DNA: TGTGCCAGCAGTTACGCCCTAGCGGGGGGCACAGATACGCAGTATTTT.

The chain has TRBV10-1 and TRBJ2-1, with D perhaps matching TRBD2 (5 bases). This CDR3 has 15 amino acids. Per the germline V gene, CDR1 is WNHNN and CDR2 is SYGVQD (reference sequence). Trimming cost V 4 bases and J 0 bases, with 10 bases left between them. The CDR3 DNA is TGCGCCAGCAGTGGCGAGGGAAGCTCCTACAATGAGCAGTTCTTC. This encodes CASSGEGSSYNEQFF.

V gene TRBV7-9 combines with J gene TRBJ2-2; D unresolved. In germline, CDR1 is SEHNR, CDR2 FQNEAQ (reference sequence). The CDR3 has 13 residues. Trimming left V 5 bases short and J 5 bases short, with 9 bases between. The CDR3 reads CASSPHGTGELFF. The CDR3 nucleotides read TGTGCCAGCAGCCCACATGGAACCGGGGAGCTGTTTTTT. Filled out from reference TRBV7-9 and TRBJ2-2, the complete variable domain reads DTGVSQNPRHKITKRGQNVTFRCDPISEHNRLYWYRQTLGQGPEFLTYFQNEAQLEKSRLLSDRFSAERPKGSFSTLEIQRTEQGDSAMYLCASSPHGTGELFFGEGSRLTVL.

V usage is TRBV28 and J usage is TRBJ2-7; 8 positions agree with TRBD2. This CDR3 has 14 amino acids. The junction had 5 bases not matched to a gene; V was cut back by 4 bases and J by 3 bases. Germline V gives CDR1 MDHEN, CDR2 SYDVKM. The CDR3 loop is CASSSRGGNYEQYF. The CDR3 nucleotides are TGTGCCAGCAGTTCCCGGGGGGGCAACTACGAGCAGTACTTC.

This clone was detected only a few times. The chain is built from TRBV10-1 and TRBJ2-1; TRBD1 might be the D (5 bases). Trimming pared 6 bases from V and 4 bases from J, leaving 13 bases between. The CDR3 is made up of 14 amino acids. Germline V gives CDR1 WNHNN, CDR2 SYGVQD (reference sequence). The DNA of the CDR3 is TGCGCCAGCAGCTCTTACCAGGGATACAATGAGCAGTTCTTC. Translation: CASSSYQGYNEQFF.

The CDR3 loop is CAWSVPGGRGSPLHF. CDR3 in DNA: TGTGCCTGGAGCGTCCCGGGTGGGCGGGGATCACCCCTCCACTTT. The chain combines TRBV30 with TRBJ1-6; D unclear. CDR1 and CDR2 from the germline V gene are GTSNPN and SVGIG (reference sequence). This CDR3 is 15 amino acids long. Between the trimmed V and J ends, which lost 3 bases and 10 bases, there was a span of 19 bases.